Listed below are T cell receptor beta chains from one sample, sequenced in a study of Ad26.COV2.S vaccination and SARS-CoV-2 variants. Data came from immunoSEQ multiplex PCR; TCRdb stores just in-frame clones and leaves some out. This sample has about 350,000 clones; roughly 84% occur once, and the top ten carry about 3.3%. Sequencing was performed on peripheral blood, taken in a trial of Ad26.COV2.S vaccine versus placebo. The receptors stem from a person between 18 and 60 years old who received the Ad26.COV2.S COVID-19 vaccine or a placebo. The CDR3 runs from the conserved cysteine through the conserved F or W. D genes are given only for firm matches. Clone size is not always given. Where it is, it says once, few, many or a class for expanded clones.

-,-,TRBV11-2,TRBJ2-3,CASSLMPAPTDTQYF,TGTGCCAGCAGCTTAATGCCCGCCCCCACAGATACGCAGTATTTT
-,-,TRBV7-6,TRBJ1-6,CASSAPGDPNSPLHF,TGTGCCAGCAGCGCTCCAGGAGATCCTAATTCACCCCTCCACTTT
-,-,TRBV5-8,TRBJ1-2,CASSLAFGGYYGYTF,TGTGCCAGCAGCTTGGCATTTGGAGGGTACTATGGCTACACCTTC
once,-,TRBV27,TRBJ1-5,CASSSPPSNQPQHF,TGTGCCAGCAGTTCCCCCCCCAGCAATCAGCCCCAGCATTTT
-,-,TRBV19,TRBJ2-3,CASSIGVWVGTDTQYF,TGTGCCAGTAGTATAGGTGTATGGGTGGGGACAGATACGCAGTATTTT
-,TRBD2,TRBV19,TRBJ2-1,CASSPTGLAGAAEQFF,TGTGCCAGTAGTCCGACGGGACTAGCGGGAGCGGCTGAGCAGTTCTTC
-,-,TRBV11-2,TRBJ1-1,CASSSLQGNTEAFF,TGTGCCAGCAGCTCTCTCCAGGGGAACACTGAAGCTTTCTTT
-,TRBD2,TRBV5-1,TRBJ2-3,CASSLKGLAGDTQYF,TGCGCCAGCAGCTTGAAGGGACTAGCGGGAGATACGCAGTATTTT
-,TRBD2,TRBV7-9,TRBJ2-3,CASSPPWAGGRTDTQYF,TGTGCCAGCAGCCCCCCCTGGGCGGGGGGCCGCACAGATACGCAGTATTTT
-,TRBD2,TRBV5-6,TRBJ2-7,CASSSGTSGLREQYF,TGTGCCAGCAGCTCAGGGACTAGCGGGCTTCGCGAGCAGTACTTC
few,TRBD1,TRBV3-1/TRBV3-2,TRBJ1-6,CASSQGQNNSPLHF,TGTGCCAGCAGCCAGGGACAGAATAATTCACCCCTCCACTTT
-,-,TRBV20-1,TRBJ2-7,CSASRGDHEQYF,TGCAGTGCTAGTAGGGGGGACCACGAGCAGTACTTC
few,-,TRBV5-6,TRBJ2-5,CASSPVGLQETQYF,TGTGCCAGCAGCCCCGTCGGGCTCCAAGAGACCCAGTACTTC
-,-,TRBV6-5,TRBJ2-7,CASSPDWGAYEQYF,TGTGCCAGCAGCCCCGACTGGGGGGCCTACGAGCAGTACTTC
-,-,TRBV28,TRBJ1-3,CASSSKLSGNTIYF,TGTGCCAGCAGTTCAAAACTCTCTGGAAACACCATATATTTT
-,-,TRBV28,TRBJ2-3,CASSLTAASTDTQYF,TGTGCCAGCAGTTTGACTGCGGCTAGCACAGATACGCAGTATTTT
few,TRBD2,TRBV3-1/TRBV3-2,TRBJ2-5,CASSQGLAGIQETQYF,TGTGCCAGCAGCCAAGGGCTAGCGGGGATCCAAGAGACCCAGTACTTC
few,-,TRBV7-8,TRBJ1-4,CASSQLGPQKKLFF,TGTGCCAGCAGCCAATTGGGACCGCAAAAAAAACTGTTTTTT
-,-,TRBV4-3,TRBJ1-1,CASSPRTGQNTEAFF,TGCGCCAGCAGCCCAAGAACAGGCCAGAACACTGAAGCTTTCTTT
-,TRBD1,TRBV9,TRBJ2-3,CASTVTGEAVTQYF,TGTGCCAGCACCGTGACAGGGGAGGCAGTTACGCAGTATTTT
-,-,TRBV5-1,TRBJ2-5,CASSLAEGQETQYF,TGCGCCAGCAGCTTGGCCGAGGGACAAGAGACCCAGTACTTC
-,-,TRBV19,TRBJ2-2,CASTPGYNTGELFF,TGTGCCAGTACCCCGGGATACAACACCGGGGAGCTGTTTTTT
-,-,TRBV28,TRBJ1-2,CASSLPPVQGPFRDYGYTF,TGTGCCAGCAGTTTACCCCCCGTACAGGGACCCTTTCGAGACTATGGCTACACCTTC
once,TRBD1,TRBV24-1,TRBJ2-7,CATSDLGTESSYEQYF,TGTGCCACCAGTGACTTAGGGACAGAGAGCTCCTACGAGCAGTACTTC
-,-,TRBV7-8,TRBJ1-3,CASSLAENTIYF,TGTGCCAGCAGCTTAGCAGAAAACACCATATATTTT
-,TRBD2,TRBV9,TRBJ2-3,CASSVDNPSGDTQYF,TGTGCCAGCAGCGTAGACAACCCTAGCGGAGATACGCAGTATTTT
-,-,TRBV19,TRBJ2-7,CASKRDTTSYEQYF,TGTGCCAGTAAACGGGACACCACTTCGTACGAGCAGTACTTC
-,TRBD1,TRBV2,TRBJ1-1,CASSTDREGNSEAFF,TGTGCCAGCAGTACCGACAGGGAGGGGAATTCTGAAGCTTTCTTT
-,-,TRBV6-2/TRBV6-3,TRBJ1-1,CASSDPRTAAGEAFF,TGTGCCAGCAGTGACCCCCGGACTGCGGCGGGTGAAGCTTTCTTT